The 26 T cell receptor beta chains in this list originate from one sample, sequenced in a study of shared clonotypes between healthy human individuals. TCRdb's copy holds only in-frame clones and misses some; the assay was immunoSEQ multiplex PCR. The sample yields 450,000 to 500,000 clones, more than 65% seen once. The sample consisted of PBMCs. Every receptor here comes from a woman between 40 and 50 years old in good health. Some clones in this sample may be carry-over from other donors' samples.

The chain recombines TRBV11-2 with TRBJ2-7, with 9 positions matching TRBD2. The germline CDR1 and CDR2 sequences are SGHAT and FQNNGV. V lost 4 bases, J lost 0 bases, and 7 bases stayed unmatched. The CDR3 has 16 amino acids. The CDR3 here is CASSSTTSGRSYEQYF. CDR3 sequence (DNA): TGTGCCAGCAGCTCAACGACTAGCGGTCGCTCCTACGAGCAGTACTTC.

The chain is built from TRBV11-3 and TRBJ1-1; D gene uncertain. The CDR3 sequence is 13 residues long. With 4 bases removed from V and 11 bases from J, the gap between germline ends came to 17 bases. Germline V gives CDR1 SGHNT, CDR2 YENEEA. This CDR3 reads CASSSPPGMRAFF. DNA of the CDR3: TGTGCCAGCAGCTCTCCCCCGGGGATGCGCGCTTTCTTT.

The chain carries TRBV7-2 and TRBJ1-1; D may be TRBD1 (6 bases). Trimming removed 5 bases from V and 11 bases from J, with 12 bases in between. The CDR3 consists of 11 residues. From germline, CDR1 is SGHTA and CDR2 FQGNSA. DNA for the CDR3: TGTGCCAGCAGCCCCCCGGGGGCTGCTTTCTTT. It yields the protein CASSPPGAAFF.

This sequence joins TRBV28 and TRBJ1-5; 8 nucleotides match TRBD1. The V and J ends lost 1 base and 2 bases, in that order; junction bases with no gene match: 4. The CDR3 covers 16 residues. CDR1 and CDR2 (germline): MDHEN, SYDVKM. In DNA form, the CDR3 reads TGTGCCAGCAGTTTATTCGGACAGGGAGGCAATCAGCCCCAGCATTTT. Encoded protein: CASSLFGQGGNQPQHF. Full variable domain (rest looked up from reference TRBV28 and TRBJ1-5): DVKVTQSSRYLVKRTGEKVFLECVQDMDHENMFWYRQDPGLGLRLIYFSYDVKMKEKGDIPEGYSVSREKKERFSLILESASTNQTSMYLCASSLFGQGGNQPQHFGDGTRLSIL.

This clone was observed a few times. The V gene is TRBV30, the J gene TRBJ1-5, with D maybe TRBD1 (6 bases). Germline loops: CDR1 GTSNPN, CDR2 SVGIG (reference sequence). The V end lost 2 bases, the J end lost 8 bases, and 13 bases lay between the germline ends. CDR3 size: 13 residues. The CDR3 bases are TGTGCCTGGAGTAGTGGCAGGGGAGAGCCCCAGCATTTT. Its protein is CAWSSGRGEPQHF. Combining the CDR3 with reference TRBV30 and TRBJ1-5 gives the whole variable domain SQTIHQWPATLVQPVGSPLSLECTVEGTSNPNLYWYRQAAGRGLQLLFYSVGIGQISSEVPQNLSASRPQDRQFILSSKKLLLSDSGFYLCAWSSGRGEPQHFGDGTRLSIL.

This clone turned up a few times. Other nucleotide sequences in the sample specify the same CDR3. J is TRBJ1-2 and V is TRBV28; TRBD1 aligns across 9 bases. Germline V CDR1 and CDR2: MDHEN, SYDVKM. The V and J ends lost 6 bases and 6 bases, in that order; junction bases with no gene match: 5. The CDR3 runs to 13 residues. The DNA for the CDR3 is TGTGCCAGCAGCTCACAGGGGGCCCATGGCTACACCTTC. Protein: CASSSQGAHGYTF.

This clone has only a few counts. The chain carries TRBV6-1 and TRBJ1-5, with D perhaps TRBD1 (5 bases). CDR3 length: 14 residues. V was shortened by 6 bases and J by 1 base, with 10 bases between the two germline ends. CDR1 and CDR2 from the germline V gene are MNHNS and SASEGT. CDR3 DNA: TGTGCCAGCAGCGCCGCAGGGAGCAATCAGCCCCAGCATTTT. Its translation is CASSAAGSNQPQHF.

The chain couples TRBV5-4 to TRBJ2-3; TRBD2 matches at 7 bases. Trimming cost V 0 bases and J 4 bases; bases outside gene matches: 5. CDR3 length: 15 amino acids. Germline CDR1 and CDR2: SGHNT and YYREEE (reference sequence). CDR3 nucleotide sequence: TGTGCCAGCAGCTTGGGGTCGGGGAGGGCAGATACGCAGTATTTT. It specifies CASSLGSGRADTQYF.

J is TRBJ2-1 and V is TRBV29-1; D call uncertain. This CDR3 is 13 amino acids long. Trimming stripped 2 bases from V and 6 bases from J, with 11 bases between. In germline, CDR1 is SQVTM, CDR2 ANQGSEA. CDR3 in amino acids: CSVEIIAGNEQFF. The DNA of the CDR3 is TGCAGCGTTGAAATAATAGCTGGCAATGAGCAGTTCTTC.

Details on this clone: A read error is the likely source, as a far larger clone sits one nucleotide away. The chain combines TRBV30 with TRBJ2-1; no firm D call. The V gene lost 4 bases and the J gene lost 2 bases, with 6 bases spanning the gap. CDR3 length equals 12 residues. Per germline, CDR1 GTSNPN and CDR2 SVGIG (reference sequence). CDR3 nucleotides: TGTGCCTGGATCGGCGCCTACAATGAGCAGTTCTTC. This translates into CAWIGAYNEQFF.

The V and J genes are TRBV5-1 and TRBJ1-1, with D tentatively TRBD1 (6 bases). Trimming took off 4 bases at V and 5 bases at J, with 15 bases between the two ends. The CDR3 covers 14 residues. CDR1 and CDR2 (germline): SGHRS, YFSETQ. The CDR3 protein is CASSNPQGLTEAFF. The DNA of the CDR3 is TGCGCCAGCAGCAACCCACAGGGTCTTACTGAAGCTTTCTTT.

Written as DNA, the CDR3 is TGTGCCAGCTGCCCCTACGAGCAGTACTTC. It encodes CASCPYEQYF. The chain recombines TRBV11-3 with TRBJ2-7; D is unclear. Germline V gives CDR1 SGHNT, CDR2 YENEEA. The CDR3 is 10 residues long. The V end lost 8 bases, the J end lost 2 bases, and 4 bases lay between the germline ends.

A single count supports this clone. The V and J genes are TRBV30 and TRBJ1-1; 9 bases match TRBD1. J lost 6 bases, V lost 3 bases, and 8 bases had no gene match. Germline V gene lookup returns CDR1 GTSNPN and CDR2 SVGIG (reference sequence). The CDR3 has 14 residues. CDR3 sequence: CAWRIQGAIPEAFF. The CDR3 nucleotides are TGTGCCTGGAGGATACAGGGGGCCATCCCTGAAGCTTTCTTT.

J is TRBJ2-4 and V is TRBV5-1, with D possibly TRBD2 on 5 matching bases. Germline assignment: CDR1 SGHRS and CDR2 YFSETQ. V gave up 0 bases and J gave up 5 bases, with 21 bases separating them. The CDR3 length is 18 residues. The CDR3 sequence is CASSLAGVRVVSENIQYF. As DNA, the CDR3 is TGCGCCAGCAGCTTGGCCGGGGTAAGGGTAGTTAGTGAAAACATTCAGTACTTC.

The J gene is TRBJ1-1, the V gene TRBV7-3; D uncertain. This CDR3 spans 13 amino acids. V lost 5 bases and J 3 bases, leaving 10 bases between the germline ends. Germline loops: CDR1 SGHTA, CDR2 FQGTGA. The CDR3 spells CASSRGPDTEAFF. CDR3 coding DNA: TGTGCCAGCAGCCGCGGGCCCGACACTGAAGCTTTCTTT.

The chain links TRBV7-9 to TRBJ2-5; 9 nucleotides line up with TRBD1. Germline CDR1 and CDR2: SEHNR and FQNEAQ (reference sequence). V trimming: 4 bases; J trimming: 5 bases; junction bases outside the gene matches: 5. The CDR3 covers 14 residues. The CDR3 loop is CASSSRTGVETQYF. As DNA, the CDR3 is TGTGCCAGCAGCTCCAGGACAGGGGTCGAGACCCAGTACTTC.

The chain links TRBV2 to TRBJ2-7; D unclear. Deletions cut 0 bases from V and 9 bases from J, with 15 bases between. CDR3 length: 14 residues. CDR1 is SNHLY and CDR2 is FYNNEI in the germline V gene. CDR3 in amino acids: CASSEALVLRVQYF. The CDR3 region has the DNA TGTGCCAGCAGTGAAGCGTTGGTATTACGAGTGCAGTACTTC.

There are many counts of this clone. This specimen includes other DNA sequences encoding the same CDR3. The rearrangement uses TRBV2 and TRBJ2-2, with D unresolved. CDR1 and CDR2 (germline): SNHLY, FYNNEI. Trimming cost V 6 bases and J 5 bases, with 4 bases left between them. The length of the CDR3 is 11 residues. The chain's CDR3 is CASRGTGELFF. The CDR3 nucleotides are TGTGCCAGCAGAGGGACCGGGGAGCTGTTTTTT.

V gene TRBV7-9 combines with J gene TRBJ2-7; 7 bases map to TRBD1. The germline CDR1 and CDR2 sequences are SEHNR and FQNEAQ (reference sequence). The CDR3 runs to 14 residues. V shed 7 bases and J 0 bases; nucleotides not matched to a gene: 6. The CDR3 protein is CASTRDRDSYEQYF. The CDR3 DNA reads as TGTGCCAGCACCAGAGACAGGGACTCCTACGAGCAGTACTTC.

This clone was recorded only once. The V gene is TRBV27, the J gene TRBJ2-2; 12 positions agree with TRBD2. The CDR3 length is 16 residues. Unmatched junction bases numbered 7, after V lost 5 bases and J lost 6 bases. CDR1 is MNHEY, CDR2 SMNVEV, per germline (reference sequence). The CDR3 sequence is CASSTWTSGTSGELFF. CDR3 DNA: TGTGCCAGCAGTACCTGGACTAGCGGGACATCCGGGGAGCTGTTTTTT.

This clone came up once. This rearrangement joins TRBV7-9 to TRBJ2-3; 8 nucleotides align to TRBD2. The junction had 5 bases not matched to a gene; V was cut back by 5 bases and J by 1 base. The CDR3 sequence is 15 residues long. Per the germline V gene, CDR1 is SEHNR and CDR2 is FQNEAQ (reference sequence). CDR3 residues: CASSDSGTGTDTQYF. CDR3 DNA: TGTGCCAGCAGCGATAGCGGGACCGGCACAGATACGCAGTATTTT.

For this clone: A far larger clone is one base from this, pointing to a likely read error. The chain couples TRBV30 to TRBJ2-3; no clear D gene. The CDR3 is 12 amino acids. Germline lookup yields CDR1 GTSNPN and CDR2 SVGIG (reference sequence). Here the CDR3 reads CSSTWAHSTQYF. The CDR3 coding sequence is TGTTCCTCCACCTGGGCCCATTCTACGCAGTATTTT.

This clone was counted only a few times. A read error likely explains this, since a far larger clone differs by one base. The gene calls are TRBV5-6 and TRBJ2-5; D possibly corresponds to TRBD2 (7 bases). From germline, CDR1 is SGHDT and CDR2 YYEEEE. This CDR3 has 14 amino acids. Here the CDR3 reads CASSFGGAPETQHF. For the CDR3, the DNA is TGTGCCAGCAGCTTTGGGGGGGCTCCAGAGACCCAGCACTTC.

The rearrangement links TRBV2 to TRBJ2-3; TRBD1 agrees at 7 bases. The germline V gene has CDR1 SNHLY and CDR2 FYNNEI. This CDR3 is built from 16 residues. Losses at the gene ends were 6 bases for V and 4 bases for J; bases not matched to a gene: 13. The CDR3 nucleotides are TGTGCCAGCAGGTTGGGAAGACAGGGTCTGGCAGATACGCAGTATTTT. The encoded protein is CASRLGRQGLADTQYF.

This chain links TRBV15 with TRBJ2-2; D is undetermined. CDR1 and CDR2 from the germline V gene are LNHNV and YYDKDF (reference sequence). The CDR3 is 15 residues long. Trimming removed 0 bases from V and 0 bases from J, with 5 bases in between. The CDR3 loop is CATSRELTNTGELFF. The CDR3 nucleotides read TGTGCCACCAGCAGAGAACTGACGAACACCGGGGAGCTGTTTTTT.

This sequence joins TRBV5-4 and TRBJ1-4, with D hard to call. The CDR3 contains 14 residues. In germline, CDR1 is SGHNT, CDR2 YYREEE (reference sequence). Trimming removed 9 bases from V and 0 bases from J, with 12 bases in between. The CDR3 reads CAMRNMATNEKLFF. CDR3 nucleotide sequence: TGTGCCATGAGAAATATGGCAACTAATGAAAAACTGTTTTTT. Combining the CDR3 with reference TRBV5-4 and TRBJ1-4 gives the whole variable domain ETGVTQSPTHLIKTRGQQVTLRCSSQSGHNTVSWYQQALGQGPQFIFQYYREEENGRGNFPPRFSGLQFPNYSSELNVNALELDDSALYLCAMRNMATNEKLFFGSGTQLSVL.